This T cell receptor (beta chain) emerged from a study of T cell responses to AZD1222 COVID-19 vaccine. Study-level findings and limits: Baseline serology detected seropositivity in only six or seven AZD1222 recipients. Vaccine-associated CD4 TCRs spanned spike, dominant at 160-218 and 743-854. Spike-specific TCR breadth and depth rose after two AZD1222 doses. Close to half of spike-specific TCRs reportedly recognize unmutated variant regions.

In the case of this clone: Its matching antigen is unknown.

The V gene end was trimmed by 2 bases and the J gene end by 4 bases; junction bases not matched to a gene: 2. In germline, CDR1 is SGHTA, CDR2 FQGNSA. The CDR3 runs to 15 residues. TCRdb's copy holds only in-frame clones and misses some; the assay was immunoSEQ multiplex PCR. The table has some 150,000 clones, 88% seen once. The sequence derives from an adult in good health. This sample comprised peripheral blood, obtained on day 0 of MenACWY control vaccination. V usage is TRBV7-2 and J usage is TRBJ1-6; 7 positions agree with TRBD1. The chain's CDR3 is CASSLTGAYNSPLHF. DNA for the CDR3: TGTGCCAGCAGCTTAACAGGGGCTTATAATTCACCCCTCCACTTT.